Listed here are 27 T cell receptor beta chains from one sample, sequenced in a study of blood T cells in healthy people across ages. Using a J-beta primer mix together with a sample-barcoded 5' primer, a second PCR was run for roughly 6 to 12 cycles. MiXCR was run by TCRdb on the 5' RACE reads, yielding one entry per CDR3 protein. The data contain about 1.1 million distinct CDR3 sequences, around two fifths of them singletons. Material: blood. Every receptor here comes from a man aged 18 to 29 in good health.

V usage is TRBV27 and J usage is TRBJ2-3, with 10 bases matching TRBD2. The CDR3 is 15 residues long. Per the germline V gene, CDR1 is MNHEY and CDR2 is SMNVEV (reference sequence). After removal of 2 bases from V and 5 bases from J, the junction contained 4 bases not matched to a gene. CDR3 in DNA: TGTGCCAGCAGTTTAGGTAGCGGGGGGCTAGATACGCAGTATTTT. The encoded protein is CASSLGSGGLDTQYF.

The chain is built from TRBV12-5 and TRBJ2-5, with unresolved D. The J call may not be correct, given that the DNA end is closer to TRBJ2-7. The V gene's germline CDR1 is LGHNT and CDR2 FRNRAP. The CDR3 is 17 residues long. The DNA of the CDR3 is TGTGCTAGTGGTTTGGTACGTGAGACGGCCAGCGCGACCGAGCAGTACTTC. It is translated as CASGLVRETASATEQYF.

This clonotype has a handful of counts. The rearrangement links TRBV4-1 to TRBJ2-3; D uncertain. Per germline, CDR1 MGHRA and CDR2 YSYEKL. The CDR3 loop spans 16 amino acids. The V and J ends lost 4 bases and 6 bases respectively, with 20 bases between them. CDR3 DNA sequence: TGCGCCAGCAGCCCGAATCGACTGGGCCTCCCCGATACGCAGTATTTT. Translated: CASSPNRLGLPDTQYF.

This clonotype has just a few counts. CDR3 region: CASSSSVGGSVMNIQYF. DNA for the CDR3: TGTGCCAGCAGCTCCTCCGTAGGGGGTTCTGTAATGAACATTCAGTACTTC. This rearrangement joins TRBV7-9 to TRBJ2-4; D possibly corresponds to TRBD1 (6 bases). Trimming removed 4 bases from V and 7 bases from J, with 23 bases in between. This CDR3 is 17 amino acids long. Germline loops: CDR1 SEHNR, CDR2 FQNEAQ (reference sequence).

The rearrangement uses TRBV18 and TRBJ1-2, with D uncertain. This CDR3 comprises 13 residues. Per the germline V gene, CDR1 is KGHSH and CDR2 is LQKENI. Trimming shortened V by 3 bases and J by 3 bases, and 8 bases separated the two germline ends. This CDR3 reads CASSPQEDYGYTF. CDR3 nucleotides: TGTGCCAGCTCACCTCAGGAGGACTATGGCTACACCTTC.

J is TRBJ1-1 and V is TRBV20-1, with D maybe TRBD1 (6 bases). Germline assignment: CDR1 DFQATT and CDR2 SNEGSKA (reference sequence). V was trimmed by 3 bases and J by 4 bases, leaving 12 bases between them. The CDR3 runs to 13 residues. CDR3 amino acids: CSASTGWSTEAFF. For the CDR3, the DNA is TGCAGTGCTAGTACAGGGTGGAGCACTGAAGCTTTCTTT.

The chain links TRBV5-1 to TRBJ2-5; maybe TRBD2 (6 bases). The V and J ends lost 4 bases and 1 base respectively, with 11 bases between them. In germline, CDR1 is SGHRS, CDR2 YFSETQ. The CDR3 loop spans 14 amino acids. Here the CDR3 reads CASSPLTSQETQYF. Here the CDR3 DNA reads TGCGCCAGCAGCCCCTTGACTAGCCAAGAGACCCAGTACTTC.

J is TRBJ1-2 and V is TRBV30, with D possibly TRBD1 on 6 matching bases. The CDR3 is 15 amino acids. Deletions cut 1 base from V and 3 bases from J, with 15 bases between. The germline gives CDR1 GTSNPN, CDR2 SVGIG (reference sequence). In DNA, the CDR3 is TGTGCCTGGAGTGCATCCCTACAGGGTTACTATGGCTACACCTTC. Protein product: CAWSASLQGYYGYTF.

The chain joins TRBV9 to TRBJ2-1; 15 bases agree with TRBD2. V lost 4 bases, J lost 2 bases, and 7 bases stayed unmatched. The CDR3 is 18 amino acids. CDR1 is SGDLS and CDR2 is YYNGEE in the germline V gene. The CDR3 region has the DNA TGTGCCAGCAGCCTTGGACTAGCGGGGGGGCCGACCTACAATGAGCAGTTCTTC. Its translation: CASSLGLAGGPTYNEQFF.

Concerning this clonotype itself: One base away lies a much larger clone, so this may be a sequencing read error. The rearrangement uses TRBV6-1 and TRBJ2-7; D call uncertain. The CDR3 loop spans 13 amino acids. Looked up from germline, CDR1 is MNHNS and CDR2 is SASEGT. V lost 3 bases to trimming and J lost 3 bases, with 9 bases between them. The CDR3 DNA follows: TGTGCCAGCAGTGACGCGGACGGCTACGAGCAGTACTTC. The encoded protein is CASSDADGYEQYF.

This clonotype was seen only a few times. The genes are TRBV20-1 and TRBJ2-3; 11 bases line up with TRBD2. V was pared by 5 bases and J by 3 bases, with 4 bases of the junction left unmatched. Germline CDR1 DFQATT, CDR2 SNEGSKA (reference sequence). The CDR3 contains 14 residues. The chain's CDR3 is CSAHRLAGTDTQYF. In DNA, the CDR3 is TGCAGTGCTCACCGACTAGCGGGAACAGATACGCAGTATTTT.

This chain connects TRBV7-3 to TRBJ2-5; a weak D match, TRBD1 (5 bases). The CDR3 runs to 15 residues. CDR1 is SGHTA and CDR2 is FQGTGA in the germline V gene. Trimming took off 2 bases at V and 0 bases at J, with 10 bases between the two ends. The CDR3 DNA sequence: TGTGCCAGCAGCTTACGAACAGGCCACCAAGAGACCCAGTACTTC. Translation: CASSLRTGHQETQYF.

This clonotype has more than one count but fewer than ten. This may arise from a read error, as a much more abundant clone is one base away. CDR3 nucleotides: TGTGCCAGCAGTACAGGGGGCCATTCTGAGACCCAGTTCTTC. This gives the protein CASSTGGHSETQFF. J is TRBJ2-1 and V is TRBV28; TRBD1 aligns across 9 bases. With V trimmed by 5 bases and J by 13 bases, 12 bases remained unmatched. Per the germline V gene, CDR1 is MDHEN and CDR2 is SYDVKM. This CDR3 is 14 amino acids long.

CDR3 DNA: TGCAGTGCGAGGAGAAGGACAGAAGAAGCTTTCTTT. Its protein product is CSARRRTEEAFF. The rearrangement joins TRBV20-1 to TRBJ1-1; D is perhaps TRBD1 (6 bases). This CDR3 contains 12 residues. Trimming removed 6 bases at V and 8 bases at J, with 16 bases between. Germline assignment: CDR1 DFQATT and CDR2 SNEGSKA (reference sequence).

DNA for the CDR3: TGTGCCAGCAGTTACGGGTTGGGGTATGGCTACACCTTC. Its protein is CASSYGLGYGYTF. The chain has TRBV27 and TRBJ1-2; D ambiguous. This CDR3 has 13 amino acids. CDR1 is MNHEY and CDR2 is SMNVEV in the germline V gene (reference sequence). The ends were cut back, 4 bases at V and 5 bases at J, with 11 bases in the middle.

The CDR3 spells CSVLTRDGHSYNEQFF. The CDR3 DNA follows: TGCAGCGTTTTAACTCGGGACGGTCACTCCTACAATGAGCAGTTCTTC. The chain is built from TRBV29-1 and TRBJ2-1; possibly TRBD1 or TRBD2 for D (5 bases each). V lost 5 bases to trimming and J lost 0 bases, with 17 bases between them. CDR1 SQVTM and CDR2 ANQGSEA come from the germline V gene. The CDR3 runs to 16 residues.

This clonotype was seen many times. This sequence joins TRBV29-1 and TRBJ2-1; D is perhaps TRBD2 (6 bases). This CDR3 comprises 14 residues. The germline V and J ends were trimmed by 4 bases and 5 bases, with 15 bases remaining between them. The germline V gene encodes CDR1 SQVTM and CDR2 ANQGSEA. CDR3 coding DNA: TGCAGCGTTGTCAGTAGTACGGGAGACAATGAGCAGTTCTTC. It yields the protein CSVVSSTGDNEQFF.

V usage is TRBV5-6 and J usage is TRBJ1-5, with D unclear. This CDR3 comprises 14 residues. Germline CDR1 is SGHDT and CDR2 is YYEEEE. The V gene lost 0 bases and the J gene lost 6 bases, with 10 bases spanning the gap. The CDR3 is CASSLGQAGQPQHF. The DNA of the CDR3 is TGTGCCAGCAGCTTGGGGCAAGCAGGTCAGCCCCAGCATTTT.

Ten or more counts support this clonotype. The chain couples TRBV7-2 to TRBJ1-2; 8 bases align to TRBD1. CDR1 is SGHTA and CDR2 is FQGNSA in the germline V gene. V was pared by 1 base and J by 4 bases, with 8 bases of the junction left unmatched. This CDR3 contains 16 residues. The DNA of the CDR3 is TGTGCCAGCAGCTTAGAAGGGGACAGGCCGCTCTATGGCTACACCTTC. This sequence encodes CASSLEGDRPLYGYTF. Combining the CDR3 with reference TRBV7-2 and TRBJ1-2 gives the whole variable domain GAGVSQSPSNKVTEKGKDVELRCDPISGHTALYWYRQSLGQGLEFLIYFQGNSAPDKSGLPSDRFSAERTGGSVSTLTIQRTQQEDSAVYLCASSLEGDRPLYGYTFGSGTRLTVV.

CDR3 nucleotides: TGTGCCAGCAGCCCCCCTGCCCGAGGAGCCCCCTTTCAACTAACAGAAGCTTTCTTT. This translates into CASSPPARGAPFQLTEAFF. The chain joins TRBV27 to TRBJ1-1; D unclear. Trimming removed 6 bases at V and 8 bases at J, with 34 bases between. This CDR3 comprises 19 residues. Germline CDR1 MNHEY, CDR2 SMNVEV (reference sequence).

The CDR3 reads CSVGTQGGYTF. The CDR3 DNA sequence: TGCAGTGTTGGGACCCAGGGGGGCTACACCTTC. The V gene is TRBV20-1, the J gene TRBJ1-2; a possible D gene is TRBD1 (6 bases). The germline V gene has CDR1 DFQATT and CDR2 SNEGSKA (reference sequence). V shed 7 bases and J shed 8 bases, with 14 bases lying between them. The CDR3 is 11 residues long.

This clonotype was found once. The CDR3 sequence is CASNGQDGAKNIQYF. The CDR3, as DNA: TGTGCCAGCAACGGACAGGATGGGGCCAAAAACATTCAGTACTTC. V usage is TRBV2 and J usage is TRBJ2-4, with TRBD1 identical over 7 bases. Germline loops: CDR1 SNHLY, CDR2 FYNNEI. This CDR3 is built from 15 residues. Unmatched junction bases numbered 7, after V lost 7 bases and J lost 1 base.

This rearrangement joins TRBV6-6 to TRBJ2-5, with 9 bases that match TRBD2. Germline CDR1 reads MNHNY; CDR2 reads SVGAGI (reference sequence). The CDR3 sequence is 13 residues long. Trimming removed 7 bases from V and 5 bases from J; junction bases left unmatched: 5. The CDR3 reads CASTTGTSETQYF. CDR3 nucleotides: TGTGCCAGCACCACCGGGACTAGCGAGACCCAGTACTTC.

The rearrangement uses TRBV9 and TRBJ2-7; D call uncertain. Per the germline V gene, CDR1 is SGDLS and CDR2 is YYNGEE. This CDR3 spans 14 amino acids. Trimming stripped 0 bases from V and 0 bases from J, with 7 bases between. CDR3 DNA: TGTGCCAGCAGCGTAGGCAGCACCTCCTACGAGCAGTACTTC. Amino acid sequence: CASSVGSTSYEQYF.

This clonotype was recorded a few times. The V call is TRBV27, the J call TRBJ2-1; 11 nucleotides agree with TRBD1. Trimming at V came to 2 bases and at J to 2 bases, leaving 2 bases not matched to a gene. Germline V lookup: CDR1 MNHEY, CDR2 SMNVEV (reference sequence). The length of the CDR3 is 16 residues. The CDR3: CASSLMGQGAYNEQFF. CDR3 nucleotides: TGTGCCAGCAGTTTAATGGGACAGGGGGCCTACAATGAGCAGTTCTTC.

The J gene is TRBJ1-1, the V gene TRBV12-3 or TRBV12-4; TRBD1 is a possible D gene (5 bases). The length of the CDR3 is 15 residues. The germline V and J ends were trimmed by 8 bases and 4 bases, with 20 bases remaining between them. The CDR3 DNA is TGTGCCAGCTCCACCTTTTTGGGGACGGTCACTGAAGCTTTCTTT. Protein: CASSTFLGTVTEAFF.

This clonotype was detected a few times. The chain has TRBV7-3 and TRBJ2-3; 9 positions match TRBD1. The CDR3 has 15 amino acids. Trimming at V came to 3 bases and at J to 5 bases, leaving 6 bases not matched to a gene. Germline CDR1 is SGHTA and CDR2 is FQGTGA. CDR3 loop: CASSFRTGVEDTQYF. The CDR3 nucleotides read TGTGCCAGCAGCTTCCGGACAGGGGTTGAAGATACGCAGTATTTT.